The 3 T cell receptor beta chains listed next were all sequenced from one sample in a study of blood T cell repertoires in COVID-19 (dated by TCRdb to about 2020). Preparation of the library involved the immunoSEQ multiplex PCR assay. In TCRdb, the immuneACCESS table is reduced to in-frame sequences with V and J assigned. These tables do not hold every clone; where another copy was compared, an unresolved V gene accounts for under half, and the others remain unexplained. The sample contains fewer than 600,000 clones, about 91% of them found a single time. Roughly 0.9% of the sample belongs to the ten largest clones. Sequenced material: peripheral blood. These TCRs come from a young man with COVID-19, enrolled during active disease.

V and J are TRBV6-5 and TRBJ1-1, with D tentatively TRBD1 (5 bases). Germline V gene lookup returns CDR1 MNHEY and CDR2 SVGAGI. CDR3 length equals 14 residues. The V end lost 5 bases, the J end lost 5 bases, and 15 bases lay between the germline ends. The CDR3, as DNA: TGTGCCAGCAGTCACCGAGACAGACGGACTGAAGCTTTCTTT. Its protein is CASSHRDRRTEAFF.

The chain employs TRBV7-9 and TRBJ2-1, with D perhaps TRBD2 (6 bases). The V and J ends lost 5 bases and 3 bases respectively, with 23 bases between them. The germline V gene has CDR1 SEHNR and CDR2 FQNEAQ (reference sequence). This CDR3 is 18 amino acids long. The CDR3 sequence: CASSPASGNPGLYNEQFF. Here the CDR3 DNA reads TGTGCCAGCAGCCCCGCGTCGGGGAACCCGGGACTCTACAATGAGCAGTTCTTC.

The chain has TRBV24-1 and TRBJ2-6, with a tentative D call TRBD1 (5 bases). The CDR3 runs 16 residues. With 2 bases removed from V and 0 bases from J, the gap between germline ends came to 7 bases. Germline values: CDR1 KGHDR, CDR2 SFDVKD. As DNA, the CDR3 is TGTGCCACCAGTGATTCGGACATCTCTGGGGCCAACGTCCTGACTTTC. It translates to CATSDSDISGANVLTF.